This T cell receptor beta chain was observed in a study of Ad26.COV2.S vaccination and SARS-CoV-2 variants. Study details: The authors gave Ad26.COV2.S intramuscularly, either once or twice 56 days apart.

Germline V gives CDR1 MNHEY, CDR2 SVGAGI. The CDR3 runs to 14 residues. The ends were cut back, 0 bases at V and 5 bases at J, with 11 bases in the middle. Noted treatment: around 19 received Ad26.COV2.S at low or high dose, single or two shots; 5 received placebo; per-sample allocation not given. The samples date from day 63 after the first vaccine or placebo injection. The protocol was immunoSEQ multiplex PCR, while the TCRdb copy is restricted to in-frame clones and leaves out a portion. The sample lists nearly 400,000 clones; approximately 89% were seen once. This specimen consisted of peripheral blood, obtained in a trial of Ad26.COV2.S vaccine versus placebo. The V call is TRBV6-5, the J call TRBJ2-7; perhaps TRBD1 as D (6 bases). The sequence derives from a person aged 18-65 years who received the Ad26.COV2.S COVID-19 vaccine or a placebo. CDR3: CASSYSAGANEQYF. The CDR3 nucleotides read TGTGCCAGCAGTTACTCGGCAGGGGCAAACGAGCAGTACTTC.